The 27 T cell receptor beta chains below were found in one sample sequenced in a study of cytomegalovirus exposure and HLA in healthy donors. Amplification used 60 Vbeta primers and 13 Jbeta primers. Profiling relied on immunoSEQ multiplex PCR, and the TCRdb table lists in-frame clones only, not all of them. The sample includes 90,000 or so clones, about 76% of them seen just once. Sequencing was carried out using PBMCs. These receptors all come from a man in his thirties or forties in good health and CMV-seropositive.

The chain couples TRBV30 to TRBJ2-1, with 12 bases lining up with TRBD2. CDR3 length equals 16 residues. Germline V gene sequence: CDR1 GTSNPN, CDR2 SVGIG (reference sequence). J lost 3 bases, V lost 2 bases, and 5 bases had no gene match. CDR3 sequence: CAWSIWTSGDYNEQFF. As DNA, the CDR3 is TGTGCCTGGAGTATTTGGACTAGCGGGGACTACAATGAGCAGTTCTTC.

The rearrangement joins TRBV7-9 to TRBJ1-2; TRBD1 matches 7 bases. V was clipped by 1 base and J by 4 bases; unmatched bases: 6. This CDR3 is built from 15 residues. Germline assignment: CDR1 SEHNR and CDR2 FQNEAQ (reference sequence). CDR3 loop: CASSLGSQGSYGYTF. CDR3 sequence (DNA): TGTGCCAGCAGCTTAGGATCACAGGGGAGCTATGGCTACACCTTC.

This clone was seen only once. This chain joins TRBV5-8 and TRBJ2-5; D is unclear. This CDR3 is built from 10 residues. The germline V gene encodes CDR1 SGHTS and CDR2 YDEGEE. Trimming pared 4 bases from V and 4 bases from J, leaving 2 bases between. The DNA for the CDR3 is TGTGCCAGCAGCCTAGAGACCCAGTACTTC. Its protein product is CASSLETQYF.

This rearrangement joins TRBV9 to TRBJ2-7; 11 bases match TRBD2. J was trimmed by 2 bases and V by 0 bases; bases with no gene match: 1. The length of the CDR3 is 15 residues. Germline values: CDR1 SGDLS, CDR2 YYNGEE. The CDR3 spells CASSVGLAGTYEQYF. The CDR3 DNA reads TGTGCCAGCAGCGTAGGACTAGCGGGAACCTACGAGCAGTACTTC.

Regarding this clone: At one end, the junction sequence differs from germline, possibly due to a read error. The J gene is TRBJ2-7, the V gene TRBV7-9; TRBD1 is a possible D gene (6 bases). The germline V gene encodes CDR1 SEHNR and CDR2 FQNEAQ (reference sequence). The CDR3 extends over 15 amino acids. In DNA, the CDR3 is TGTTCCAGCAGCACGGACAGCCACACTCCCTACGAGCAGTACTTC. Protein product: CSSSTDSHTPYEQYF.

As concerns this clone: Relative to the germline gene, one junction end is altered; a read error may explain this. This same CDR3 is encoded by further DNA sequences in the sample. V is TRBV29-1 and J is TRBJ2-1, with a weak D call TRBD2 (7 bases). The CDR3 sequence is 15 residues long. Germline values: CDR1 SQVTM, CDR2 ANQGSEA. CDR3 coding DNA: TGCAGTGTTGAACGGGGGGCGGGTATTAACAATGAGCAGTTCTTC. Its translation is CSVERGAGINNEQFF.

The chain links TRBV5-8 to TRBJ1-2; 10 bases align to TRBD1. Germline V gene data show CDR1 as SGHTS and CDR2 as YDEGEE. Trimming at V came to 4 bases and at J to 6 bases, leaving 6 bases not matched to a gene. The CDR3 has 14 residues. The CDR3: CASSTDRGRDGYTF. The CDR3 DNA reads as TGTGCCAGCAGCACCGACAGGGGGCGCGATGGCTACACCTTC.

The chain links TRBV7-8 to TRBJ2-7, with 8 bases fitting TRBD1. Germline trimming cut 5 bases from V and 4 bases from J; bases unmatched to any gene: 7. The CDR3 sequence is 14 residues long. From germline, CDR1 is SGHVS and CDR2 FQNEAQ. CDR3: CASSTTGEWYEQYF. CDR3 nucleotides: TGTGCCAGCAGCACGACAGGGGAGTGGTACGAGCAGTACTTC. The full variable domain, completed using reference TRBV7-8 and TRBJ2-7, is GAGVSQSPRYKVAKRGQDVALRCDPISGHVSLFWYQQALGQGPEFLTYFQNEAQLDKSGLPSDRFFAERPEGSVSTLKIQRTQQEDSAVYLCASSTTGEWYEQYFGPGTRLTVT.

The chain carries TRBV4-2 and TRBJ1-1, with D perhaps matching TRBD1 (5 bases). The CDR3 is 17 amino acids. Per germline, CDR1 LGHNA and CDR2 YNFKEQ. Trimming took off 1 base at V and 0 bases at J, with 15 bases between the two ends. The CDR3 is CASSQAIRQRMNTEAFF. The CDR3 region has the DNA TGTGCCAGCAGCCAAGCCATTAGACAGAGAATGAACACTGAAGCTTTCTTT.

The DNA of the CDR3 is TGTGCCATCAGTGCGCAGGTAGATACGCAGTATTTT. Protein sequence: CAISAQVDTQYF. The chain combines TRBV10-3 with TRBJ2-3, with D uncertain. Germline assignment: CDR1 ENHRY and CDR2 SYGVKD. V was cut by 4 bases and J by 5 bases, with 7 bases left in between. There are 12 residues in the CDR3.

The chain employs TRBV4-2 and TRBJ1-2; a possible D gene is TRBD1 (5 bases). The V and J ends lost 0 bases and 3 bases respectively, with 17 bases between them. The germline gives CDR1 LGHNA, CDR2 YNFKEQ. CDR3 length equals 17 residues. CDR3 sequence: CASSQDRIQGGDYGYTF. The CDR3 DNA follows: TGTGCCAGCAGCCAAGATAGAATTCAGGGAGGGGACTATGGCTACACCTTC.

The V and J genes are TRBV27 and TRBJ2-5; D uncertain. CDR1 is MNHEY, CDR2 SMNVEV, per germline (reference sequence). The length of the CDR3 is 15 residues. Trimming pared 3 bases from V and 5 bases from J, leaving 16 bases between. The CDR3 bases are TGTGCCAGCAGTTTTAGATTAGGCGGTGGGGAGACCCAGTACTTC. Translated, it gives CASSFRLGGGETQYF.

This rearrangement joins TRBV7-3 to TRBJ2-2, with a possible D match to TRBD2 (5 bases). The germline gives CDR1 SGHTA, CDR2 FQGTGA. The CDR3 is 16 amino acids. V was cut by 3 bases and J by 6 bases, with 17 bases left in between. The CDR3, as DNA: TGTGCCAGCAGCTTTAGCCACCAAGGAGGTTCCGGGGAGCTGTTTTTT. Translated, it gives CASSFSHQGGSGELFF.

The V and J genes are TRBV6-5 and TRBJ2-7; tentatively, D is TRBD2 (5 bases). Germline V gene sequence: CDR1 MNHEY, CDR2 SVGAGI. V lost 0 bases and J lost 0, with 9 bases in between. CDR3 length: 15 amino acids. Here the CDR3 DNA reads TGTGCCAGCAGTTACTCGCCAGAGGGCTCCTACGAGCAGTACTTC. It is translated as CASSYSPEGSYEQYF.

Details on this clone: Other DNA sequences from this sample encode an identical CDR3 as well. The chain has TRBV4-3 and TRBJ2-3; 8 positions agree with TRBD2. The CDR3 loop spans 15 amino acids. V gave up 6 bases and J gave up 3 bases; unmatched junction bases: 8. Germline V gene data show CDR1 as LGHNA and CDR2 as YSLEER. The CDR3 nucleotides are TGCGCCAGCAGTCCGGGTGGCGGGGGGACAGATACGCAGTATTTT. Amino acids: CASSPGGGGTDTQYF.

The DNA for the CDR3 is TGTGCCAGTAATTTAGGACAGGGAGTTTATCAGCCCCAGCATTTT. Its protein is CASNLGQGVYQPQHF. The chain combines TRBV19 with TRBJ1-5; 8 bases fit TRBD1. CDR1 is LNHDA, CDR2 SQIVND, per germline (reference sequence). The ends lost 7 bases at V and 5 bases at J; junction bases unmatched: 10. The CDR3 contains 15 residues.

This chain uses TRBV29-1 with TRBJ2-3; D gene uncertain. Trimming left V 2 bases short and J 0 bases short, with 12 bases between. Germline V lookup: CDR1 SQVTM, CDR2 ANQGSEA. This CDR3 spans 15 amino acids. CDR3 bases: TGCAGCGTTGAACTAAGCGCCGTTAGCACAGATACGCAGTATTTT. It yields the protein CSVELSAVSTDTQYF.

This clone came up a few times. The rearrangement links TRBV5-4 to TRBJ2-3; no firm D call. V lost 4 bases, J lost 5 bases, and 8 bases lay in between. Germline CDR1 is SGHNT and CDR2 is YYREEE (reference sequence). The length of the CDR3 is 12 residues. CDR3 in amino acids: CASSSSRDTQYF. The CDR3 DNA reads TGTGCCAGCAGCAGTAGTCGAGATACGCAGTATTTT. Full variable domain (remainder filled in from reference TRBV5-4 and TRBJ2-3): ETGVTQSPTHLIKTRGQQVTLRCSSQSGHNTVSWYQQALGQGPQFIFQYYREEENGRGNFPPRFSGLQFPNYSSELNVNALELDDSALYLCASSSSRDTQYFGPGTRLTVL.

This clone occurred once. The chain employs TRBV6-6 and TRBJ2-5, with D tentatively TRBD1 (5 bases). This CDR3 comprises 15 residues. V gave up 6 bases and J gave up 5 bases, with 19 bases separating them. Germline-derived CDR1 and CDR2 are MNHNY and SVGAGI (reference sequence). The CDR3 DNA reads as TGTGCCAGCAGGCCAACGCCTGGGGCCGGGGAGACCCAGTACTTC. This codes for CASRPTPGAGETQYF.

Only a few counts were recorded for this clone. The chain joins TRBV4-2 to TRBJ2-3; 12 nucleotides match TRBD2. Germline V gene lookup returns CDR1 LGHNA and CDR2 YNFKEQ. The junction had 5 bases not matched to a gene; V was cut back by 4 bases and J by 3 bases. The CDR3 has 16 residues. CDR3 DNA sequence: TGTGCCAGCAGCCCTACGACTAGCGGGGGAACAGATACGCAGTATTTT. Residues: CASSPTTSGGTDTQYF.

V usage is TRBV13 and J usage is TRBJ2-1, with D tentatively TRBD2 (5 bases). CDR1 and CDR2 from the germline V gene are PRHDT and FYEKMQ (reference sequence). Trimming shortened V by 2 bases and J by 3 bases, and 11 bases separated the two germline ends. The length of the CDR3 is 15 residues. The CDR3 sequence: CASSLPGIDYNEQFF. DNA of the CDR3: TGTGCCAGCAGCTTACCGGGGATCGACTACAATGAGCAGTTCTTC.

The chain carries TRBV19 and TRBJ1-1; 10 positions agree with TRBD1. Germline V gene sequence: CDR1 LNHDA, CDR2 SQIVND (reference sequence). The CDR3 loop spans 14 amino acids. V gave up 10 bases and J gave up 5 bases; unmatched junction bases: 10. CDR3 amino acids: CATQKTGGGTEAFF. The DNA of the CDR3 is TGTGCCACCCAGAAGACAGGGGGCGGGACTGAAGCTTTCTTT.

This clone is a singleton in its sample. This rearrangement joins TRBV6-1 to TRBJ1-1; 9 bases fit TRBD1. Germline CDR1 MNHNS, CDR2 SASEGT. Trimming took 0 bases from V and 5 from J; bases not matched to a gene: 4. This CDR3 spans 15 amino acids. The DNA of the CDR3 is TGTGCCAGCAGTGAAGCCACAGGGGGCGAAACTGAAGCTTTCTTT. This translates into CASSEATGGETEAFF.

The CDR3 DNA is TGTGCCAGCAGTTTACCCCGCCAGGGAAGATTAGCCAATGAGCAGTTCTTC. This sequence encodes CASSLPRQGRLANEQFF. The rearrangement links TRBV28 to TRBJ2-1; tentative D call: TRBD1 (5 bases). The V end was cut by 2 bases, the J end by 6 bases, with 20 bases between. The V gene's germline CDR1 is MDHEN and CDR2 SYDVKM. There are 17 residues in the CDR3.

The chain is built from TRBV5-1 and TRBJ2-7; 13 nucleotides align to TRBD2. The trim removed 4 bases at V and 6 bases at J, leaving 7 bases unmatched. This CDR3 is built from 15 residues. Per germline, CDR1 SGHRS and CDR2 YFSETQ. The CDR3 region has the DNA TGCGCCAGCAGCACCACTAGCGGGGGGGCCGGCGAGCAGTACTTC. Its translation is CASSTTSGGAGEQYF.

The chain combines TRBV2 with TRBJ2-1; TRBD1 is a possible D gene (6 bases). V shed 3 bases and J shed 9 bases, with 24 bases lying between them. CDR1 is SNHLY, CDR2 FYNNEI, per germline. The CDR3 has 17 amino acids. The CDR3: CASSDDTGQFHRREQFF. CDR3 coding DNA: TGTGCCAGCAGTGATGATACCGGACAGTTCCATCGTCGTGAGCAGTTCTTC.

V and J are TRBV4-2 and TRBJ2-1; TRBD2 matches 7 bases. The CDR3 runs to 16 residues. CDR1 is LGHNA, CDR2 YNFKEQ, per germline. V was pared by 1 base and J by 4 bases, with 7 bases of the junction left unmatched. The DNA of the CDR3 is TGTGCCAGCAGCCAAGGGGAGGTAGCGGGTTACAATGAGCAGTTCTTC. It translates to CASSQGEVAGYNEQFF.